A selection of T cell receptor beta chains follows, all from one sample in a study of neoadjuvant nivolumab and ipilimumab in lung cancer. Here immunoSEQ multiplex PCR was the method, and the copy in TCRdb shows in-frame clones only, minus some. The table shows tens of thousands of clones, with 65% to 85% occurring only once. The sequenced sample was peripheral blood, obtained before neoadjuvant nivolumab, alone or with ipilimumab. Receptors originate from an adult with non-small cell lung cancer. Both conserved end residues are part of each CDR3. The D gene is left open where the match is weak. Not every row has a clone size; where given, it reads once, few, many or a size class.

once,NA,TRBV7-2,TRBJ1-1,CASSPTWRLNTEAFF,TGTGCCAGCAGCCCCACGTGGAGATTGAACACTGAAGCTTTCTTT
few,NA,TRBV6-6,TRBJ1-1,CATRGGPRPEAFF,TGTGCCACACGGGGGGGGCCTCGTCCCGAAGCTTTCTTT
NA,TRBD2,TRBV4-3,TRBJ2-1,CASSPGLADYNEQFF,TGCGCCAGCAGCCCGGGACTAGCGGACTACAATGAGCAGTTCTTC
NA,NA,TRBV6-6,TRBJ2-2,CASSSPAQNTGELFF,TGTGCCAGCAGTTCCCCGGCCCAGAACACCGGGGAGCTGTTTTTT
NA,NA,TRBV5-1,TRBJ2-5,CASSFVSQETQYF,TGCGCCAGCAGCTTTGTCAGCCAAGAGACCCAGTACTTC
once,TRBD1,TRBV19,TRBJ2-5,CASSITGGETQYF,TGTGCCAGTAGTATTACAGGGGGTGAGACCCAGTACTTC
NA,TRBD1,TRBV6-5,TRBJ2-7,CASSYVQGVAYEQYF,TGTGCCAGCAGTTACGTACAGGGGGTTGCCTACGAGCAGTACTTC
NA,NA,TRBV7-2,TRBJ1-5,CASSLQGNGNQPQHF,TGTGCCAGCAGCTTACAGGGCAATGGCAATCAGCCCCAGCATTTT
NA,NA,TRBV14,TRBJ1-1,CASSQVGRRALNTEAFF,TGTGCCAGCAGCCAAGTGGGCCGCAGGGCCCTTAACACTGAAGCTTTCTTT
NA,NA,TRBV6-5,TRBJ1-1,CASSTVNTEAFF,TGTGCCAGCAGTACAGTGAACACTGAAGCTTTCTTT
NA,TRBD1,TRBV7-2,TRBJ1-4,CASSFQGADEKLFF,TGTGCCAGCAGCTTTCAGGGGGCGGACGAAAAACTGTTTTTT
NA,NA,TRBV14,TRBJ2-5,CASSQEAVPPQETQYF,TGTGCCAGCAGCCAAGAAGCGGTCCCCCCTCAAGAGACCCAGTACTTC
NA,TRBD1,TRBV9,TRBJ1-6,CASSGGQGNSPLHF,TGTGCCAGCAGCGGTGGACAGGGGAATTCACCCCTCCACTTT
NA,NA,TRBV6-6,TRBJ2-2,CASTYGRGNTGELFF,TGTGCCAGCACCTACGGGCGGGGGAACACCGGGGAGCTGTTTTTT
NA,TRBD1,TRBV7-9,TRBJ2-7,CASSLGVGGQRSYEQYF,TGTGCCAGCAGCTTAGGGGTAGGGGGACAGAGGTCCTACGAGCAGTACTTC
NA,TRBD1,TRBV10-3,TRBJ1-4,CAISDGTGGPTNEKLFF,TGTGCCATCAGTGACGGGACAGGGGGGCCAACTAATGAAAAACTGTTTTTT
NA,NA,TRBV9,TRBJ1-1,CASSVGEGLVTEAFF,TGTGCCAGCAGCGTAGGTGAGGGTTTGGTCACTGAAGCTTTCTTT
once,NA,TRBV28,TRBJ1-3,CASSLRGNTIYF,TGTGCCAGCAGTTTAAGGGGAAACACCATATATTTT
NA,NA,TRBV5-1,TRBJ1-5,CASSLDGARDQPQHF,TGCGCCAGCAGCTTGGATGGGGCGAGGGATCAGCCCCAGCATTTT
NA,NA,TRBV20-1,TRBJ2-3,CSARDTQYF,TGCAGTGCTCGTGATACGCAGTATTTT
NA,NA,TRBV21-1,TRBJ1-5,CASSKKWGGRQPQHF,TGTGCCAGCAGCAAAAAGTGGGGGGGCCGACAGCCCCAGCATTTT
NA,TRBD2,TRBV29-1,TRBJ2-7,CSVHIAGMGSYEQYF,TGCAGCGTTCATATAGCGGGAATGGGCTCCTACGAGCAGTACTTC
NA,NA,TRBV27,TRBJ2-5,CASSLRPHKGETQYF,TGTGCCAGCAGTTTGAGGCCCCACAAAGGGGAGACCCAGTACTTC
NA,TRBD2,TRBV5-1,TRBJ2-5,CASSLEGLAKETQYF,TGCGCCAGCAGCTTGGAGGGACTAGCAAAAGAGACCCAGTACTTC
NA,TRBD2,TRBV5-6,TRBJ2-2,CASSLYGGGGELFF,TGTGCCAGCAGCTTGTACGGCGGGGGCGGGGAGCTGTTTTTT